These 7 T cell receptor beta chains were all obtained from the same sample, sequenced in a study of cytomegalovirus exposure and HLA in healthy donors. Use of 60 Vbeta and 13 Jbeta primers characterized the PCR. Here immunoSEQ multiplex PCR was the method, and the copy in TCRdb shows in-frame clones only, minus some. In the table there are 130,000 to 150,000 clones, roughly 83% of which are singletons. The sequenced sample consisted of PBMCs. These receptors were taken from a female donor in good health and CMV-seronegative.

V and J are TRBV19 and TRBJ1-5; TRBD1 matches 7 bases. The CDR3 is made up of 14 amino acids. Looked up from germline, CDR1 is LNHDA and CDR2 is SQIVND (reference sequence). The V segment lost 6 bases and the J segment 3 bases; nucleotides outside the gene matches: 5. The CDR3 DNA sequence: TGTGCCAGTAGCCCGGGACAGACCAATCAGCCCCAGCATTTT. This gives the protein CASSPGQTNQPQHF.

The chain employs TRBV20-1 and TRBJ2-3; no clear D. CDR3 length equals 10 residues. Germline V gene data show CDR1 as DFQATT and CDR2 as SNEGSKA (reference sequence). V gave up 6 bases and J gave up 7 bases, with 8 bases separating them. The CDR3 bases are TGCAGTGCCTACCGAAATACGCAGTATTTT. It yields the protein CSAYRNTQYF.

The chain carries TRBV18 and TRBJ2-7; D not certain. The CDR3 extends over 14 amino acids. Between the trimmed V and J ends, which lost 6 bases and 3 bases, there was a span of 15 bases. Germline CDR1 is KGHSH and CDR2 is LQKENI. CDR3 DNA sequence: TGTGCCAGCTCGATAGAGAGGTTGGTCTACGAGCAGTACTTC. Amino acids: CASSIERLVYEQYF.

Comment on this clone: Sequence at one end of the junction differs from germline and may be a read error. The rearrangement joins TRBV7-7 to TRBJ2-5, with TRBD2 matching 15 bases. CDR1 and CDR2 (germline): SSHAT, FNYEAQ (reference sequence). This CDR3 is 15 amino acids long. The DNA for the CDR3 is TGTGCTAGCAGCCTGGGACTAGCGGGAGGAGAGACCCAGTACTTC. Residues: CASSLGLAGGETQYF.

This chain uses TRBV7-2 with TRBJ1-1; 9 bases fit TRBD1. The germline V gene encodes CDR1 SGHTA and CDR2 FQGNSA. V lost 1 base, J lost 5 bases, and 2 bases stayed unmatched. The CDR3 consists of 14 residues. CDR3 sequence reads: CASSLEDRGTEAFF. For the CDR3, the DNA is TGTGCCAGCAGCTTAGAGGACAGGGGAACTGAAGCTTTCTTT.

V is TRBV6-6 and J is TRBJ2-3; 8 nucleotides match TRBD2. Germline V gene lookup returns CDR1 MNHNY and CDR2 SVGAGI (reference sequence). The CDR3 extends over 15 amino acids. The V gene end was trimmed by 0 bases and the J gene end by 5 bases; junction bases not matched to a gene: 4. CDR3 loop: CASSYSGTSVDTQYF. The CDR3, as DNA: TGTGCCAGCAGTTACTCGGGGACTAGTGTAGATACGCAGTATTTT.

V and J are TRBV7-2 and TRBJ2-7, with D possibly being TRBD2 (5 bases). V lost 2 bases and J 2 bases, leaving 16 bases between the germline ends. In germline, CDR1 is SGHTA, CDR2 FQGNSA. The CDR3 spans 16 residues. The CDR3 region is CASSLPPGLIAYEQYF. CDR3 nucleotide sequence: TGTGCCAGCAGCTTACCCCCAGGACTGATAGCCTACGAGCAGTACTTC. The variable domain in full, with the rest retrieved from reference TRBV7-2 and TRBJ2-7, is GAGVSQSPSNKVTEKGKDVELRCDPISGHTALYWYRQSLGQGLEFLIYFQGNSAPDKSGLPSDRFSAERTGGSVSTLTIQRTQQEDSAVYLCASSLPPGLIAYEQYFGPGTRLTVT.